This T cell receptor (beta chain) derives from a study of blood T cell repertoires in COVID-19. Trimming took 4 bases from V and 3 from J; bases not matched to a gene: 4. This CDR3 has 14 amino acids. CDR1 and CDR2 (germline): SGHDT, YYEEEE. TCRdb's copy holds only in-frame clones and misses some; the assay was immunoSEQ multiplex PCR. The table lists about 89,000 clones, over 60% of them singletons. This TCR was sampled from a human donor in a cohort sampled during active COVID-19. Sequenced material: peripheral blood. This chain uses TRBV5-6 with TRBJ2-7; 10 bases are a match to TRBD1. The CDR3 DNA is TGTGCCAGCAGCCCCGGGACAGGGGACTACGAGCAGTACTTC. It specifies CASSPGTGDYEQYF.